The 14 T cell receptor beta chains in this list originate from one sample, sequenced in a study of shared clonotypes between healthy human individuals. Only in-frame clones appear in the TCRdb table, and some are missing; sequencing was by immunoSEQ multiplex PCR. The sample has just over 95,000 clones, 67% seen once. The sample taken for sequencing was memory CD8+ T cells sorted from blood. Noted subset: CD45RO+ cells pooled with CCR7-negative TemRA cells. These receptor sequences come from a man aged 25 to 40 in good health.

J is TRBJ1-4 and V is TRBV11-1; D gene ambiguous. The CDR3 is 13 residues long. In germline, CDR1 is SGHAT, CDR2 FQDESV (reference sequence). Trimming shortened V by 1 base and J by 8 bases, and 8 bases separated the two germline ends. The CDR3 DNA reads TGTGCCAGCAGCTTAGGGGCGGGGGAAAAACTGTTTTTT. This sequence encodes CASSLGAGEKLFF.

This clone was observed a handful of times. The chain employs TRBV21-1 and TRBJ2-7; the table names TRBD1, a call not compared with the DNA. TRBV21-1 constitutes a pseudogene. The CDR3 covers 16 residues. The CDR3 loop reads CASSKGDRGGTYEQYF. The CDR3 DNA is TGTGCCAGCAGCAAAGGGGACAGGGGGGGTACCTACGAGCAGTACTTC.

V usage is TRBV18 and J usage is TRBJ2-3; 9 positions agree with TRBD2. CDR1 KGHSH and CDR2 LQKENI come from the germline V gene. The ends lost 4 bases at V and 3 bases at J; junction bases unmatched: 8. This CDR3 is 16 amino acids long. The CDR3 DNA sequence: TGTGCCAGCTCACTAATGGCTAGCGGGGTTACAGATACGCAGTATTTT. This codes for CASSLMASGVTDTQYF.

Here the CDR3 reads CASSRRDRGVEQYF. CDR3 in DNA: TGTGCCAGCAGCCGCCGGGACCGAGGGGTCGAGCAGTACTTC. V gene TRBV14 combines with J gene TRBJ2-7, with D tentatively TRBD1 or TRBD2 (5 bases each). Between the trimmed V and J ends, which lost 4 bases and 6 bases, there was a span of 16 bases. The CDR3 runs to 14 residues. Germline CDR1 reads SGHDN; CDR2 reads FVKESK.

The chain couples TRBV5-1 to TRBJ1-1; D is perhaps TRBD1 (5 bases). The V gene lost 4 bases and the J gene lost 10 bases, with 20 bases spanning the gap. The CDR3 sequence is 14 residues long. Per germline, CDR1 SGHRS and CDR2 YFSETQ. The CDR3 DNA reads TGCGCCAGCAGCCTAGAGGATTTGGCTAGGGGAGCTTTCTTT. Protein: CASSLEDLARGAFF.

The chain carries TRBV6-4 and TRBJ2-2, with 12 bases matching TRBD2. This CDR3 spans 15 amino acids. The V gene's germline CDR1 is MRHNA and CDR2 SNTAGT. Unmatched junction bases numbered 3, after V lost 4 bases and J lost 6 bases. The CDR3: CASSATSGSPGELFF. The CDR3 DNA reads as TGTGCCAGCAGTGCGACTAGCGGGAGTCCCGGGGAGCTGTTTTTT.

This sequence joins TRBV7-9 and TRBJ2-7; tentative D call: TRBD1 (6 bases). V lost 5 bases to trimming and J lost 5 bases, with 22 bases between them. Germline CDR1 is SEHNR and CDR2 is FQNEAQ (reference sequence). CDR3 length: 16 residues. DNA of the CDR3: TGTGCCAGCAGCCAAGGAAACGTAGGGACACGGAACGAGCAGTACTTC. Its translation is CASSQGNVGTRNEQYF.

This chain joins TRBV7-9 and TRBJ2-5; D may be TRBD1 (6 bases). With 1 base removed from V and 7 bases from J, the gap between germline ends came to 10 bases. From germline, CDR1 is SEHNR and CDR2 FQNEAQ (reference sequence). The CDR3 sequence is 13 residues long. The CDR3 DNA sequence: TGTGCCAGCAGCTTAGAGGGGACACGGACCCAGTACTTC. Encoded protein: CASSLEGTRTQYF.

This sequence joins TRBV7-6 and TRBJ2-2, with 7 bases matching TRBD2. With V trimmed by 5 bases and J by 2 bases, 8 bases remained unmatched. There are 16 residues in the CDR3. From germline, CDR1 is SGHVS and CDR2 FNYEAQ. CDR3: CASSLRLAVNTGELFF. DNA of the CDR3: TGTGCCAGCAGCCTCAGGCTAGCGGTAAACACCGGGGAGCTGTTTTTT.

This clone was recorded many times. The chain recombines TRBV1 with TRBJ1-1; the table's D call, TRBD1, was not checked against the DNA. TRBV1 is a pseudogene segment. The CDR3 covers 13 residues. CDR3 residues: CTSSRTGDTEAFF. The CDR3 coding sequence is TGCACCAGCAGCAGGACAGGCGACACTGAAGCTTTCTTT.

V is TRBV4-3 and J is TRBJ2-7; TRBD1 agrees at 7 bases. V gave up 0 bases and J gave up 2 bases; unmatched junction bases: 7. Per the germline V gene, CDR1 is LGHNA and CDR2 is YSLEER. CDR3 size: 16 residues. The CDR3 sequence is CASSQEPTGTAYEQYF. The CDR3, as DNA: TGCGCCAGCAGCCAAGAGCCGACAGGGACCGCCTACGAGCAGTACTTC.

The chain recombines TRBV16 with TRBJ2-1, with unresolved D. The CDR3 sequence is 15 residues long. V lost 4 bases, J lost 5 bases, and 15 bases lay in between. Per germline, CDR1 KGHSY and CDR2 FQNENV. This chain's CDR3 is CASSRETLSHNEQFF. CDR3 DNA sequence: TGTGCCAGCAGCCGCGAGACCCTAAGCCACAATGAGCAGTTCTTC.

This clone was seen a handful of times. V usage is TRBV7-3 and J usage is TRBJ2-2; no clear D gene. Germline-derived CDR1 and CDR2 are SGHTA and FQGTGA. This CDR3 contains 13 residues. V was cut by 5 bases and J by 1 base, with 5 bases left in between. The CDR3 sequence: CASSILNTGELFF. For the CDR3, the DNA is TGTGCCAGCAGCATCCTGAACACCGGGGAGCTGTTTTTT.

This clone occurred many times. The V gene is TRBV28, the J gene TRBJ2-1; 15 nucleotides match TRBD2. This CDR3 has 16 residues. Germline assignment: CDR1 MDHEN and CDR2 SYDVKM. The V and J ends lost 4 bases and 10 bases, in that order; junction bases with no gene match: 8. This CDR3 reads CASSSPGLAGGDEQFF. The CDR3 region has the DNA TGTGCCAGCAGTTCACCGGGACTAGCGGGAGGTGACGAGCAGTTCTTC.